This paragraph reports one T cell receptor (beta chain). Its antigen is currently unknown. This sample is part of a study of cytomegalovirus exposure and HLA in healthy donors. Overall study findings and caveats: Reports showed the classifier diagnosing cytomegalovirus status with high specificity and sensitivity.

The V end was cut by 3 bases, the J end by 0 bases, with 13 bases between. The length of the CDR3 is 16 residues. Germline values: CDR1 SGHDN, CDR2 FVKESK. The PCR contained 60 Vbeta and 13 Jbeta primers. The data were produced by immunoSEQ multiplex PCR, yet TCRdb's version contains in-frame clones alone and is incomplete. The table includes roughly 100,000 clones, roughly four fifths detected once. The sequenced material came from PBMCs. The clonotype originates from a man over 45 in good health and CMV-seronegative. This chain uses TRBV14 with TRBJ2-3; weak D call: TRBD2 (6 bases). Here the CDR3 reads CASSHPGLASTDTQYF. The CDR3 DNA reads TGTGCCAGCAGCCACCCGGGACTGGCTAGCACAGATACGCAGTATTTT.